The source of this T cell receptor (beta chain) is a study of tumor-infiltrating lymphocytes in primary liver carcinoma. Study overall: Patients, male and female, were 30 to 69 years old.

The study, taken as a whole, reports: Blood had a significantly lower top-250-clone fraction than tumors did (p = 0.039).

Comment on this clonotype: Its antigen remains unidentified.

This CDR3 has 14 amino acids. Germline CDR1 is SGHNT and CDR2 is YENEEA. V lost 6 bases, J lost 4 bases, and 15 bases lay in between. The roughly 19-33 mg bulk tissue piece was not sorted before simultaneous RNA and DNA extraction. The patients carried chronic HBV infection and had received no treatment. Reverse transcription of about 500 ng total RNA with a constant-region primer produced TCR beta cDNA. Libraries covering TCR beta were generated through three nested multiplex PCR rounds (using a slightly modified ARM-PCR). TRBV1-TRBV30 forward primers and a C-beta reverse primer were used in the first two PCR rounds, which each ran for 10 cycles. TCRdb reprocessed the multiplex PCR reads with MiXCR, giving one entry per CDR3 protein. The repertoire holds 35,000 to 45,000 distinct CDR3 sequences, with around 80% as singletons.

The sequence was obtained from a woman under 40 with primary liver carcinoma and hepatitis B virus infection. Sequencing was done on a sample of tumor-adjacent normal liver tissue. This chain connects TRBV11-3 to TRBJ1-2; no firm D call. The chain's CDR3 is CASRSDGPLYGYTF. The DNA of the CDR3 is TGTGCCAGCAGGTCTGATGGGCCGCTCTATGGCTACACCTTC.